This TCR beta chain emerged from a study of early T cells in non-severe SARS-CoV-2 infection. Germline V gene data show CDR1 as SGHAT and CDR2 as FQNNGV. V lost 5 bases, J lost 3 bases, and 11 bases lay in between. The CDR3 runs to 15 residues. Individually, cDNA molecules had unique molecular identifiers attached to them. Via MiXCR, TCRdb re-called the 5' RACE reads, giving one row per CDR3 protein. Altogether around 58,000 distinct CDR3 sequences are present, roughly 13% being singletons, with the ten largest covering about 9.7%. This clonotype was counted many times. The TCR comes from an adult who was a healthcare worker with PCR-confirmed SARS-CoV-2 infection or an uninfected control (not recorded which). The specimen was whole blood. The chain employs TRBV11-2 and TRBJ1-6, with D possibly TRBD1 on 5 matching bases. The CDR3 region has the DNA TGTGCCAGCAGCGCCTGGGACGGCTATAATTCACCCCTCCACTTT. Its protein product is CASSAWDGYNSPLHF.